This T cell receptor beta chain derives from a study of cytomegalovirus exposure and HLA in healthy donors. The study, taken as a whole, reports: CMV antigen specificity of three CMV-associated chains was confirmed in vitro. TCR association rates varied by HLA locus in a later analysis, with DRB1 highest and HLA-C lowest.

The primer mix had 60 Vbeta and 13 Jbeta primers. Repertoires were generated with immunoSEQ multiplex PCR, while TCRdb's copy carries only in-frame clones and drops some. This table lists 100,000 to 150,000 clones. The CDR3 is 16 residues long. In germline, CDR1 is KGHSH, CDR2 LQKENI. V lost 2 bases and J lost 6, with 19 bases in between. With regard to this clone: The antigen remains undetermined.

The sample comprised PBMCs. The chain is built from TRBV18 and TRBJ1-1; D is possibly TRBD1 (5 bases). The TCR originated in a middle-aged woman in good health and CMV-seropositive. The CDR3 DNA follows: TGTGCCAGCTCACCAGGGGCGATAGGAACCGGCGCTGAAGCTTTCTTT. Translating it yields CASSPGAIGTGAEAFF.